This TCR beta chain is from a study of blood T cell repertoires in COVID-19. Across the whole study: PBMCs, B-cell-depleted T cells, or T cells provided the cDNA or gDNA that made up the material.

To note about this clone: The DNA is left out, because the CDR3 cannot be placed on it with certainty; the CDR3 is given as TCRdb lists it.

Original analysis: Estimated nucleated cell counts came from reference gene primer amplification. TCRdb's copy holds only in-frame clones and misses some; the assay was immunoSEQ multiplex PCR. V and J calls plus clone size are reproduced from that table; the DNA served to infer D and trimming. The table shows 200,000 to 300,000 clones, with about four fifths occurring only once. Germline CDR1 and CDR2: SGHAT and FQNNGV. The CDR3 is 14 residues long, counting both termini. The chain has TRBV11-2 and TRBJ2-1; TRBD1, the table's D call, lacks a check against the DNA. Material: peripheral blood. The sequence was obtained from an elderly woman with acute or convalescent COVID-19. This CDR3 reads CASSPVGLGTVCVF.